Listed below are T cell receptor beta chains from one sample, sequenced in a study of early T cells in non-severe SARS-CoV-2 infection. TCRdb independently ran MiXCR on the 5' RACE reads; one entry per CDR3 protein. The sample holds tens of thousands of distinct CDR3 sequences; 11% are singletons and the top ten take around 12%. The sample in question was whole blood, obtained at baseline. Receptors originate from an adult who was a healthcare worker with PCR-confirmed SARS-CoV-2 infection or an uninfected control (not recorded which). Each CDR3 is given with its conserved first and last residue. A D gene is named only where the DNA matches it firmly. Only part of the rows carry a size: once, few, many, or a class if the clone is expanded.

clone_size j_call v_call d_call cdr3_aa cdr3_nt
. TRBJ1-1 TRBV2 TRBD1 CASSEGDRAGMNTEAFF TGTGCCAGCAGTGAAGGAGACAGGGCTGGGATGAACACTGAAGCTTTCTTT
. TRBJ2-5 TRBV11-3 TRBD1 CASSPGTGISQETQYF TGTGCCAGCAGCCCCGGGACAGGGATTAGTCAAGAGACCCAGTACTTC
many TRBJ2-2 TRBV29-1 . CSVHRETGELFF TGCAGCGTCCACAGGGAGACCGGGGAGCTGTTTTTT
. TRBJ1-3 TRBV9 . CASSHGQFGNTIYF TGTGCCAGCAGCCACGGACAGTTTGGAAACACCATATATTTT
few TRBJ2-1 TRBV29-1 TRBD2 CSVPRASGGYNEQFF TGCAGCGTGCCCAGGGCTAGCGGGGGATACAATGAGCAGTTCTTC
medium-sized TRBJ2-3 TRBV28 TRBD1 CASSLTGQYTDTQYF TGTGCCAGCAGTTTAACGGGACAGTACACAGATACGCAGTATTTT
many TRBJ2-7 TRBV5-6 . CASSLTGGPPYEQYF TGTGCCAGCAGCCTAACTGGGGGGCCTCCCTACGAGCAGTACTTC
. TRBJ1-2 TRBV6-1 TRBD1 CASSERGQGAGGYTF TGTGCCAGCAGTGAAAGGGGACAGGGTGCAGGTGGCTACACCTTC
few TRBJ2-1 TRBV11-2 . CASSPRHNSYNEQFF TGTGCCAGCAGCCCCAGACATAACTCCTACAATGAGCAGTTCTTC
. TRBJ2-1 TRBV14 . CASSPPGAKYEQFF TGTGCCAGCAGCCCCCCCGGGGCAAAGTATGAGCAGTTCTTC
. TRBJ2-5 TRBV29-1 . CSVVPVETQYF TGCAGCGTTGTGCCGGTCGAGACCCAGTACTTC
few TRBJ1-4 TRBV6-5 . CASRPNTATNEKLFF TGTGCCAGCAGACCCAACACTGCAACTAATGAAAAACTGTTTTTT
many TRBJ1-2 TRBV9 . CASSVVDGPPRRGYTF TGTGCCAGCAGCGTAGTGGACGGGCCACCCCGCCGGGGCTACACCTTC
few TRBJ2-3 TRBV3-1 . CASSRATDTQYF TGTGCCAGCAGCCGGGCGACAGATACGCAGTATTTT
few TRBJ1-2 TRBV6-6 . CASRAPGGGGSYGYTF TGTGCCAGCAGGGCCCCCGGCGGGGGGGGTAGCTATGGCTACACCTTC
. TRBJ2-7 TRBV12-3/TRBV12-4 . CASRSLRGASEQYF TGTGCCAGCAGATCCCTCCGAGGGGCAAGCGAGCAGTACTTC
. TRBJ2-7 TRBV9 TRBD1 CASSRGTGKSYEQYF TGTGCCAGCAGCAGAGGGACAGGGAAATCCTACGAGCAGTACTTC
many TRBJ1-4 TRBV7-2 . CASSLGRSNEKLFF TGTGCCAGCAGCTTAGGCAGGAGTAATGAAAAACTGTTTTTT
. TRBJ1-1 TRBV7-2 . CASSLGHANTEAFF TGTGCCAGCAGCTTAGGACACGCGAACACTGAAGCTTTCTTT